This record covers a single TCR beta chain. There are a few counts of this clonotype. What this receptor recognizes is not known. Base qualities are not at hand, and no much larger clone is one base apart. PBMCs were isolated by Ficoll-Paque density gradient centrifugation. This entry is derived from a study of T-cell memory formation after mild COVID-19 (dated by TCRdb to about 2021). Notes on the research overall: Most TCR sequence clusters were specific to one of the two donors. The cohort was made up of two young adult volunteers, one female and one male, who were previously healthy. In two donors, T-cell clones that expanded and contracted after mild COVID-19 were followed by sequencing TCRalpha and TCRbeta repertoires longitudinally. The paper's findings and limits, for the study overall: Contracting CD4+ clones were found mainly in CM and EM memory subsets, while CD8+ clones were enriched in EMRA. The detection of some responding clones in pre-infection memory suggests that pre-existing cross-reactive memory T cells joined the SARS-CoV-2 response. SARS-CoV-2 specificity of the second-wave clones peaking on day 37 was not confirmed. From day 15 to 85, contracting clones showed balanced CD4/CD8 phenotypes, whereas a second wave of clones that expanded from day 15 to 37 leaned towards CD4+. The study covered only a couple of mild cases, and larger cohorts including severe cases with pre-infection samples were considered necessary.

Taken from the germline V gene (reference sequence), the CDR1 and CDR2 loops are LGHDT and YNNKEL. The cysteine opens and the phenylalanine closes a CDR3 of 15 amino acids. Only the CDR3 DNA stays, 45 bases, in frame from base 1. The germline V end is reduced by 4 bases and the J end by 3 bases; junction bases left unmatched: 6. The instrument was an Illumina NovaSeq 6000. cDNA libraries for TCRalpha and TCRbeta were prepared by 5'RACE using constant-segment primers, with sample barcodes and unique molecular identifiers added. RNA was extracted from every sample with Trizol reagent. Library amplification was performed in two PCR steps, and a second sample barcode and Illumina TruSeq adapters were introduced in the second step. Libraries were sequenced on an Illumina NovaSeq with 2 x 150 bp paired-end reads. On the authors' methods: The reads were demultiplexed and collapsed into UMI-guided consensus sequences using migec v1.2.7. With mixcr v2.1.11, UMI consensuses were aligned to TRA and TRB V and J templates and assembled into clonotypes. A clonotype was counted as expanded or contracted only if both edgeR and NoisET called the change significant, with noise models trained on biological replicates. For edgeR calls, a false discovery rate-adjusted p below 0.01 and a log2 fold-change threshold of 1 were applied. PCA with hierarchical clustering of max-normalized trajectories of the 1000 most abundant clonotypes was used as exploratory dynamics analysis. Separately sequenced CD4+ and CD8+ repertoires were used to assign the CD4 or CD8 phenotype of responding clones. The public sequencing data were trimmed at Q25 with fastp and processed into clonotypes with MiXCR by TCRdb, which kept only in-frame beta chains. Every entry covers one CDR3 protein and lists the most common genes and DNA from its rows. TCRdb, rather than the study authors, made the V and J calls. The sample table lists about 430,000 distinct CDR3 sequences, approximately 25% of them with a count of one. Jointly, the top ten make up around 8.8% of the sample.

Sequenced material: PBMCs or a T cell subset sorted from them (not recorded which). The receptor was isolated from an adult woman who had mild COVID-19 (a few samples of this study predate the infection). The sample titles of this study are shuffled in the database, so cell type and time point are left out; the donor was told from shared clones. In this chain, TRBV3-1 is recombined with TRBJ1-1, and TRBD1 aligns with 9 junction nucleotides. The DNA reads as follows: TGTGCCAGCAGCCCCGGGACAGGGTGGGACACTGAAGCTTTCTTT. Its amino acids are CASSPGTGWDTEAFF.